This T cell receptor (beta chain) was recovered during a study of shared clonotypes between healthy human individuals. CDR3 length equals 14 residues. After removal of 5 bases from V and 3 bases from J, the junction contained 5 bases not matched to a gene. From germline, CDR1 is SGHNT and CDR2 YYREEE (reference sequence). Researchers ran the assay at a deep level. TCRdb's copy holds only in-frame clones and misses some; the assay was immunoSEQ multiplex PCR. The sample carries roughly 1.4 million clones, roughly 98.5% recorded once. The material sequenced was naive CD4+ T cells sorted from blood. Subset defined: CD45RA+ positively selected. The receptor comes from a young man in good health. V usage is TRBV5-4 and J usage is TRBJ1-1; 9 bases align to TRBD1. The CDR3 protein is CASRLDRGDTEAFF. CDR3 DNA: TGTGCCAGCAGACTCGACAGGGGGGACACTGAAGCTTTCTTT. Combining the CDR3 with reference TRBV5-4 and TRBJ1-1 gives the whole variable domain ETGVTQSPTHLIKTRGQQVTLRCSSQSGHNTVSWYQQALGQGPQFIFQYYREEENGRGNFPPRFSGLQFPNYSSELNVNALELDDSALYLCASRLDRGDTEAFFGQGTRLTVV.